Each of the 25 T cell receptor beta chains below was sequenced from the same sample in a study of CXCR3-negative and CXCR3-positive naive CD8 T cells. In preparing the TRB cDNA libraries, 5' RACE with UMI labels was used. From the 5' RACE reads, TCRdb lists one entry per CDR3 protein and no DNA. The ten most abundant clones cover approximately 0.3% of a sample with some 130,000 distinct CDR3 sequences. The sample consisted of naive CXCR3- CD8+ T cells from blood. The subset is: CD45RO-CCR7+CD27+CD95- naive CD8+ T cells lacking CXCR3 (TNR3-). Receptors were obtained from a human donor in good health. Some clones in this sample may be carry-over from other donors' samples.

The CDR3 reads CATTDRRHEQYF. The chain joins TRBV27 to TRBJ2-7; without DNA, the TCRdb call of TRBD1 cannot be checked. The CDR3 contains 12 residues. CDR1 is MNHEY, CDR2 SMNVEV, per germline (reference sequence).

The CDR3 loop reads CASSQHFSEYTDTQYF. The chain links TRBV4-1 to TRBJ2-3. Germline V gives CDR1 MGHRA, CDR2 YSYEKL. The CDR3 loop spans 16 amino acids.

The chain carries TRBV5-1 and TRBJ2-1; TCRdb selects TRBD2, and the lack of DNA leaves this call unchecked. CDR3 length: 17 residues. Per the germline V gene, CDR1 is SGHRS and CDR2 is YFSETQ. CDR3 protein: CASSSTPGLAAGNEQFF.

This sequence joins TRBV4-3 and TRBJ1-5; the TRBD1 assignment by TCRdb is unverifiable without DNA. From germline, CDR1 is LGHNA and CDR2 YSLEER. The CDR3 totals 17 residues. CDR3 residues: CASSQDRQGAGNQPQHF.

The gene calls are TRBV20-1 and TRBJ2-1. The CDR3 extends over 13 amino acids. CDR1 is DFQATT, CDR2 SNEGSKA, per germline (reference sequence). The CDR3 sequence: CSARDHGNNEQFF.

The chain links TRBV7-9 to TRBJ1-2. The CDR3 contains 16 residues. Germline V gives CDR1 SEHNR, CDR2 FQNEAQ (reference sequence). This chain's CDR3 is CASSPTAGLGEYGYTF.

The CDR3 reads CASSSGQGQETQYF. The chain combines TRBV11-3 with TRBJ2-5; the TRBD1 assignment by TCRdb is unverifiable without DNA. CDR1 is SGHNT, CDR2 YENEEA, per germline. There are 14 residues in the CDR3.

J is TRBJ1-1 and V is TRBV3-1; TCRdb proposes TRBD1, but this gene call is untestable without DNA. The CDR3 is 16 residues long. Germline values: CDR1 LGHDT, CDR2 YNNKEL (reference sequence). CDR3 amino acids: CASSQVLIQGVTEAFF. The entire variable domain, with the rest obtained from reference TRBV3-1 and TRBJ1-1, is as follows: DTAVSQTPKYLVTQMGNDKSIKCEQNLGHDTMYWYKQDSKKFLKIMFSYNNKELIINETVPNRFSPKSPDKAHLNLHINSLELGDSAVYFCASSQVLIQGVTEAFFGQGTRLTVV.

This chain uses TRBV19 with TRBJ2-5; TCRdb reports TRBD1, a call that lacks DNA to check it against. Per the germline V gene, CDR1 is LNHDA and CDR2 is SQIVND (reference sequence). This CDR3 has 15 residues. CDR3: CASSILDRVGETQYF.

The V gene is TRBV20-1, the J gene TRBJ2-2; TCRdb indicates TRBD1, and absent DNA this call remains unverified. CDR1 DFQATT and CDR2 SNEGSKA come from the germline V gene (reference sequence). This CDR3 spans 15 amino acids. The CDR3 loop reads CSARDSLQGTGELFF.

The gene calls are TRBV7-9 and TRBJ2-7. This CDR3 is built from 18 residues. Germline V lookup: CDR1 SEHNR, CDR2 FQNEAQ (reference sequence). CDR3 sequence reads: CASSLVGELGFGSYEQYF.

The gene calls are TRBV12-3 or TRBV12-4 and TRBJ2-5; checking the TCRdb D call of TRBD2 is not possible without DNA. This CDR3 is 15 amino acids long. The CDR3 protein is CASSRFGGIQETQYF.

The chain joins TRBV7-8 to TRBJ2-7; TCRdb's D call, TRBD2, is unchecked because there is no DNA. CDR1 is SGHVS, CDR2 FQNEAQ, per germline. The CDR3 runs 15 residues. Here the CDR3 reads CASSLLGGRAVEQYF.

The rearrangement joins TRBV10-3 to TRBJ2-1; absent DNA, TCRdb's TRBD2 call cannot be checked. There are 15 residues in the CDR3. Germline-derived CDR1 and CDR2 are ENHRY and SYGVKD. CDR3: CAISVFREGVNEQFF.

The J gene is TRBJ2-7, the V gene TRBV13; no DNA is available, so the TRBD1 call from TCRdb remains unchecked. Germline V gene lookup returns CDR1 PRHDT and CDR2 FYEKMQ (reference sequence). The CDR3 is 15 amino acids. CDR3 sequence: CASSSAGTPAREQYF.

The rearrangement links TRBV29-1 to TRBJ1-2; absent DNA, TCRdb's TRBD1 call cannot be checked. The CDR3 consists of 14 residues. The germline V gene encodes CDR1 SQVTM and CDR2 ANQGSEA. CDR3 region: CSVDEGQVSYGYTF.

The CDR3 protein is CASSLSGAGAEAFF. V is TRBV7-2 and J is TRBJ1-1. The germline gives CDR1 SGHTA, CDR2 FQGNSA. CDR3 length equals 14 residues.

The chain is built from TRBV27 and TRBJ1-3; TCRdb's assignment of TRBD1 cannot be checked, as there is no DNA. Germline CDR1 and CDR2: MNHEY and SMNVEV (reference sequence). The CDR3 is 15 amino acids. This chain's CDR3 is CASSLTGGFGNTIYF.

The chain employs TRBV5-1 and TRBJ2-1. CDR1 is SGHRS, CDR2 YFSETQ, per germline. This CDR3 is built from 12 residues. CDR3 loop: CASSSGNNEQFF.

V usage is TRBV28 and J usage is TRBJ2-2; TCRdb's D call, TRBD1, is unchecked because there is no DNA. The CDR3 extends over 16 amino acids. Germline CDR1 reads MDHEN; CDR2 reads SYDVKM. This CDR3 reads CASSFLGQGGTGELFF.

The V gene is TRBV4-1, the J gene TRBJ2-3. The CDR3 contains 14 residues. Germline CDR1 MGHRA, CDR2 YSYEKL. Here the CDR3 reads CASSQEASADTQYF.

The chain joins TRBV4-3 to TRBJ2-7; TCRdb's assignment of TRBD1 cannot be checked, as there is no DNA. Germline V gene sequence: CDR1 LGHNA, CDR2 YSLEER. There are 16 residues in the CDR3. The CDR3 protein is CASSQGTGGFSYEQYF.

The chain joins TRBV29-1 to TRBJ2-2; TCRdb designates TRBD1, a call that cannot be tested without DNA. This CDR3 is 13 amino acids long. Germline assignment: CDR1 SQVTM and CDR2 ANQGSEA. The chain's CDR3 is CSVEAPGTAELFF.

The gene calls are TRBV9 and TRBJ2-3; TCRdb's D call of TRBD2 is untestable without DNA. The CDR3 sequence is 15 residues long. Germline CDR1 reads SGDLS; CDR2 reads YYNGEE. The CDR3: CASSEAGTNTDTQYF.

The chain recombines TRBV29-1 with TRBJ1-1; lacking DNA, the TRBD1 call made by TCRdb goes unchecked. The CDR3 runs to 13 residues. CDR1 SQVTM and CDR2 ANQGSEA come from the germline V gene. CDR3 sequence reads: CSVVTGARPEAFF.